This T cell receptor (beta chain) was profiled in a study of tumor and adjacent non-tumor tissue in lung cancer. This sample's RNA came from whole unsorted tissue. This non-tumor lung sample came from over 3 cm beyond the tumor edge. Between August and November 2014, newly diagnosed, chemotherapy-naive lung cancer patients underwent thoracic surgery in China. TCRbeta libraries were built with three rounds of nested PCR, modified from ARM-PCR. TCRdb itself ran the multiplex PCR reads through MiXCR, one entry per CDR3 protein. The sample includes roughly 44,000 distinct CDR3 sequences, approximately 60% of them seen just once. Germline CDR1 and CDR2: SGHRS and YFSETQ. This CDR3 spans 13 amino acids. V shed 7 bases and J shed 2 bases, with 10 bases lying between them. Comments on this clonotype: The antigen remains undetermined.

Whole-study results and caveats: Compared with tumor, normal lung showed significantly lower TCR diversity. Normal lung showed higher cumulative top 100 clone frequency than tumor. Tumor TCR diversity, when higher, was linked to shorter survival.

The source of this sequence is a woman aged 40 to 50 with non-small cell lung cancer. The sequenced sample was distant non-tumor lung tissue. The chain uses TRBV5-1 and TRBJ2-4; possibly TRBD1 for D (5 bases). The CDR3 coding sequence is TGCGCCAGCTCGAGACAGCCCAAAAACATTCAGTACTTC. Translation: CASSRQPKNIQYF.